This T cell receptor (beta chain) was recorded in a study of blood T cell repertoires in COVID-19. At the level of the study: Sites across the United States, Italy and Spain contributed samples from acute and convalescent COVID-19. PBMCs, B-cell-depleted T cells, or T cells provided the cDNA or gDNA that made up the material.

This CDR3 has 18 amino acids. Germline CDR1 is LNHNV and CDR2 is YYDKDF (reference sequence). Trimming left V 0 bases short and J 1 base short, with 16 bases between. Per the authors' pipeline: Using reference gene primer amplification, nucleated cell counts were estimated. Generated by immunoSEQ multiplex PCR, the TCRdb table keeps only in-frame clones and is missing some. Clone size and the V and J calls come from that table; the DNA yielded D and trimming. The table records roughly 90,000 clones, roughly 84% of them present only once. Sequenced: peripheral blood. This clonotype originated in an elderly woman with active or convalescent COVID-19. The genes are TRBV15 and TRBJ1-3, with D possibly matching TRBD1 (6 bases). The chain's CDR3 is CATSRDYRGALSGNTIYF. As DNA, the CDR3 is TGTGCCACCAGCAGAGATTATCGGGGGGCCCTTTCTGGAAACACCATATATTTT.